This is a list of T cell receptor beta chains from one sample in a study of blood T cell repertoires in COVID-19. Profiled with immunoSEQ multiplex PCR; TCRdb holds only in-frame clones, not every one. In the table there are about 78,000 clones, approximately 86% of which are singletons. Sample: peripheral blood. The receptors were gathered from a man aged 50-59 years with active or convalescent COVID-19. The CDR3 runs from the conserved cysteine through the conserved F or W. The D gene is left open where the match is weak. Size is omitted from some rows. Given values are once, few, many or a class for expanded clones.

d_gene	j_gene	v_gene	abundance	CDR3aa	CDR3nt
TRBD1	TRBJ1-2	TRBV12-3/TRBV12-4	many	CASSPDRGQGYTF	TGTGCCAGCAGCCCGGACAGGGGGCAAGGCTACACCTTC
TRBD2	TRBJ2-5	TRBV19	-	CASSIAGGYETQYF	TGTGCCAGTAGTATCGCGGGGGGGTATGAGACCCAGTACTTC
-	TRBJ1-5	TRBV30	-	CAWSDRQQFSNQPQHF	TGTGCCTGGAGTGACCGACAGCAGTTTAGCAATCAGCCCCAGCATTTT
-	TRBJ1-1	TRBV3-1/TRBV3-2	few	CASSHSSPGSTEAFF	TGTGCCAGCAGCCATTCCTCCCCAGGGTCCACTGAAGCTTTCTTT
-	TRBJ2-3	TRBV5-1	-	CASSLAGTDTQYF	TGCGCCAGCAGCTTGGCGGGCACAGATACGCAGTATTTT
TRBD1	TRBJ2-5	TRBV6-1	-	CASSDGTGTQETQYF	TGTGCCAGCAGTGATGGGACAGGGACACAAGAGACCCAGTACTTC
-	TRBJ2-1	TRBV4-1	few	CASSRAGLEYNEQFF	TGCGCCAGCAGCAGGGCAGGGCTGGAATACAATGAGCAGTTCTTC
-	TRBJ1-6	TRBV18	few	CASSSQRWASPLHF	TGTGCCAGCTCATCACAGCGGTGGGCTTCACCCCTCCACTTT
-	TRBJ1-2	TRBV15	-	CATSRDSGDGYTF	TGTGCCACCAGCAGAGACTCGGGGGATGGCTACACCTTC
-	TRBJ2-6	TRBV10-3	-	CAISELGDLYSGANVLTF	TGTGCCATCAGTGAGCTAGGGGACTTGTACTCTGGGGCCAACGTCCTGACTTTC
TRBD1	TRBJ2-1	TRBV7-2	-	CASSFDRGGSNEQFF	TGTGCCAGCAGCTTCGACAGGGGGGGCTCCAATGAGCAGTTCTTC
-	TRBJ1-4	TRBV7-6	-	CASSFGRDEKLFF	TGTGCCAGCAGCTTTGGTCGAGATGAAAAACTGTTTTTT
-	TRBJ1-4	TRBV18	-	CASSPPPRSGEKLFF	TGTGCCAGCTCACCACCTCCGCGGTCAGGGGAAAAACTGTTTTTT
-	TRBJ1-5	TRBV5-4	-	CASSLGTGANQPQHF	TGTGCCAGCAGCTTGGGAACAGGAGCCAATCAGCCCCAGCATTTT
TRBD2	TRBJ2-5	TRBV9	-	CASSAQRGEGETQYF	TGTGCCAGCAGCGCTCAGCGGGGGGAGGGTGAGACCCAGTACTTC
-	TRBJ1-1	TRBV18	-	CASSTTRDTEAFF	TGTGCCAGCTCCACTACTAGGGACACTGAAGCTTTCTTT
TRBD1	TRBJ1-2	TRBV6-2/TRBV6-3	-	CASSAGQGAYGYTF	TGTGCCAGCAGTGCGGGACAGGGCGCCTATGGCTACACCTTC
-	TRBJ1-6	TRBV6-5	once	CASSDGQNLHF	TGTGCCAGCAGCGACGGACAAAACCTCCACTTT
-	TRBJ2-2	TRBV2	-	CASTLANTGELFF	TGTGCCAGCACCCTCGCGAACACCGGGGAGCTGTTTTTT
-	TRBJ2-3	TRBV3-1/TRBV3-2	-	CASSQERPMGTDTQYF	TGTGCCAGCAGCCAGGAGCGCCCTATGGGCACAGATACGCAGTATTTT
TRBD2	TRBJ2-3	TRBV11-2	few	CASSHPTSGGADTQYF	TGTGCCAGCAGCCACCCGACTAGCGGGGGGGCAGATACGCAGTATTTT
-	TRBJ2-3	TRBV9	-	CASSPRTNIGDTQYF	TGTGCCAGCAGCCCTAGGACTAACATCGGAGATACGCAGTATTTT
TRBD2	TRBJ2-1	TRBV5-4	once	CASSLGIGGGSGEQFF	TGTGCCAGCAGCTTGGGCATCGGCGGGGGGTCGGGTGAGCAGTTCTTC
TRBD1	TRBJ2-1	TRBV2	-	CASSGQGAEKNEQFF	TGTGCCAGCAGTGGACAGGGGGCTGAAAAAAATGAGCAGTTCTTC
TRBD1	TRBJ2-3	TRBV24-1	-	CAAGGQHTDTQYF	TGTGCCGCAGGGGGACAACACACAGATACGCAGTATTTT
-	TRBJ1-3	TRBV6-6	-	CASSYGEAGNTIYF	TGTGCCAGCAGTTACGGGGAGGCAGGAAACACCATATATTTT
-	TRBJ1-3	TRBV6-5	-	CASSYSESYSGNTIYF	TGTGCCAGCAGTTACTCGGAGTCTTACTCTGGAAACACCATATATTTT
-	TRBJ1-5	TRBV27	-	CASSTQQGSNQPQHF	TGTGCCAGCAGTACTCAACAGGGTAGCAATCAGCCCCAGCATTTT
-	TRBJ1-1	TRBV7-2	-	CASSLARSLVNTEAFF	TGTGCCAGCAGCTTAGCGAGAAGTCTCGTGAACACTGAAGCTTTCTTT